The table lists the clone carrying this T cell receptor beta chain with a few counts. The antigen is not known. The sample belongs to a study of cytomegalovirus exposure and HLA in healthy donors. Study observations and caveats: Because they were indistinguishable, some V segments, including TRBV6-2 and TRBV6-3, were excluded. The HLA-A and HLA-B alleles of most subjects were reportedly predicted accurately from TCR beta sequences.

13 Jbeta primers and 60 Vbeta primers were used for the PCR. The data were produced by immunoSEQ multiplex PCR, yet TCRdb's version contains in-frame clones alone and is incomplete. The sample has 97,000 or so clones, around 63% seen once. The CDR3 runs to 13 residues. The germline V gene has CDR1 MNHEY and CDR2 SMNVEV (reference sequence). V was clipped by 8 bases and J by 9 bases, with 17 bases between them. Sequencing was done on a sample of PBMCs. The TCR comes from a human donor in good health. The chain uses TRBV27 and TRBJ2-1; TRBD1 is a possible D gene (5 bases). In DNA form, the CDR3 reads TGTGCCAGCGGGTCGACAGCCTGGGGTGAGCAGTTCTTC. The encoded protein is CASGSTAWGEQFF.